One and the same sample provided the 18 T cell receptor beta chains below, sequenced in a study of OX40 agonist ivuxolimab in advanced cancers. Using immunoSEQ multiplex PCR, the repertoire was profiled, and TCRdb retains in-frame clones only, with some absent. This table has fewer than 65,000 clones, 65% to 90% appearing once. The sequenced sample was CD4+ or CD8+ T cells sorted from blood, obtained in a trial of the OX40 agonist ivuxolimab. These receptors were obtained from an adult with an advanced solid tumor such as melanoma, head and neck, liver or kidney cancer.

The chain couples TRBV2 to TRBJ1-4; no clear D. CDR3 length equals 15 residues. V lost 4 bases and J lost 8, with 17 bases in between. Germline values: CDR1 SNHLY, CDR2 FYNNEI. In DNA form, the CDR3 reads TGTGCCAGCAGTGGCCGGGAAGCACGATGGGAAAAACTGTTTTTT. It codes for CASSGREARWEKLFF.

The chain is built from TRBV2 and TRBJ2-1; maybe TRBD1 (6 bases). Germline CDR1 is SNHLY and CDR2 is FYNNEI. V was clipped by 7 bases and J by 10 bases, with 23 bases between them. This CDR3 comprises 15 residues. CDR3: CASKLQGLTSREQFF. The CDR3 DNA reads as TGTGCCAGCAAGCTACAGGGATTAACTAGTAGGGAGCAGTTCTTC.

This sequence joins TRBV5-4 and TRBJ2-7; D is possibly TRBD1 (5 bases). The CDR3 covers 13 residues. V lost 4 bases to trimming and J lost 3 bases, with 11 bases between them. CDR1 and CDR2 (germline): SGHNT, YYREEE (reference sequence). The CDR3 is CASSPDRIYEQYF. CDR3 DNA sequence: TGTGCCAGCAGCCCAGACAGAATCTACGAGCAGTACTTC.

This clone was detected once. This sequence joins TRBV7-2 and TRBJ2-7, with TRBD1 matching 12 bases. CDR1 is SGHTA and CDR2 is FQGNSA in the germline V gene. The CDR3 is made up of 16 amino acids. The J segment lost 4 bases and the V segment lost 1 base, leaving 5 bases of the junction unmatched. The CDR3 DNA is TGTGCCAGCAGCTTAGTAGGGACAGGGGGCGCGTACGAGCAGTACTTC. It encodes CASSLVGTGGAYEQYF. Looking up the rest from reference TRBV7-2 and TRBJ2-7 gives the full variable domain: GAGVSQSPSNKVTEKGKDVELRCDPISGHTALYWYRQSLGQGLEFLIYFQGNSAPDKSGLPSDRFSAERTGGSVSTLTIQRTQQEDSAVYLCASSLVGTGGAYEQYFGPGTRLTVT.

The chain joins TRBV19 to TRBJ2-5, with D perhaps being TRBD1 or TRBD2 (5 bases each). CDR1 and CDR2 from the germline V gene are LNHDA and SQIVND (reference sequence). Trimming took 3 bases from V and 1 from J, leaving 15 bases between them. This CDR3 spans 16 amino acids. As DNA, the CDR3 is TGTGCCAGTAGTATGGAGGACACCTTACTCCAAGAGACCCAGTACTTC. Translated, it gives CASSMEDTLLQETQYF.

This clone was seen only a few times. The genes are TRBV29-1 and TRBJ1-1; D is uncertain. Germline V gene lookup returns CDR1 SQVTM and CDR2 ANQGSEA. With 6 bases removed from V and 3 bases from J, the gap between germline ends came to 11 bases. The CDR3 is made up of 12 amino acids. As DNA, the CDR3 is TGCAGCGTGGCCCCCTCGGACACTGAAGCTTTCTTT. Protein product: CSVAPSDTEAFF. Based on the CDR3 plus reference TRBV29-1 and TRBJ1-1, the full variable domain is SAVISQKPSRDICQRGTSLTIQCQVDSQVTMMFWYRQQPGQSLTLIATANQGSEATYESGFVIDKFPISRPNLTFSTLTVSNMSPEDSSIYLCSVAPSDTEAFFGQGTRLTVV.

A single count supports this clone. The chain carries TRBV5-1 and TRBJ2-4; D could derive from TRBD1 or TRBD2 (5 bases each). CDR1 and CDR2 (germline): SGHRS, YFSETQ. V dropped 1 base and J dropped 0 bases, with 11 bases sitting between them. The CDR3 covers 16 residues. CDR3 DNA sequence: TGCGCCAGCAGCTTGTTAGGGACCATAGCCAAAAACATTCAGTACTTC. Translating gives CASSLLGTIAKNIQYF.

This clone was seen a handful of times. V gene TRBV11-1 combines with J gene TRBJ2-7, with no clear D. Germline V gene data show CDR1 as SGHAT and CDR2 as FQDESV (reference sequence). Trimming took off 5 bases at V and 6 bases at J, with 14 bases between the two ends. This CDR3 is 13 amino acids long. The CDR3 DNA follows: TGTGCCAGCAGCCGTGGGCAGTCGGGCGAGCAGTACTTC. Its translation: CASSRGQSGEQYF.

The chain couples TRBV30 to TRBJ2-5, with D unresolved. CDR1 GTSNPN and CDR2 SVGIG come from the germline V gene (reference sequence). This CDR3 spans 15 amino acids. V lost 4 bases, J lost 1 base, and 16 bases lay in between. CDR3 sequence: CAWKLDGPLQETQYF. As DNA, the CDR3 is TGTGCCTGGAAGCTTGACGGACCGCTCCAAGAGACCCAGTACTTC.

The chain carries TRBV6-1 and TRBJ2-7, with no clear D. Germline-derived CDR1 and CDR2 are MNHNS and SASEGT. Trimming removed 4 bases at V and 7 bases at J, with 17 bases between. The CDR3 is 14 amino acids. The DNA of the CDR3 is TGTGCCAGCAGTGTCGACTCCTTCTCTCCTGAGCAGTACTTC. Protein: CASSVDSFSPEQYF.

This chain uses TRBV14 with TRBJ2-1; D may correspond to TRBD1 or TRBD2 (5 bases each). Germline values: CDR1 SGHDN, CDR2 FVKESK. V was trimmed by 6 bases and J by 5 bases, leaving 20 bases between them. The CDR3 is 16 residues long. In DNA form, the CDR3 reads TGTGCCAGCAGTCCAGGGACGGGAAGGGTGAACAATGAGCAGTTCTTC. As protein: CASSPGTGRVNNEQFF.

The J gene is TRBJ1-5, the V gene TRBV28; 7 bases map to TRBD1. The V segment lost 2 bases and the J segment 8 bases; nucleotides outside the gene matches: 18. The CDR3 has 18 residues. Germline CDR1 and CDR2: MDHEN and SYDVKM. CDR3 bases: TGTGCCAGCAGTTTAGGAGGGGGCCCACGTTTGGGAGGAAAGCCCCAGCATTTT. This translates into CASSLGGGPRLGGKPQHF.

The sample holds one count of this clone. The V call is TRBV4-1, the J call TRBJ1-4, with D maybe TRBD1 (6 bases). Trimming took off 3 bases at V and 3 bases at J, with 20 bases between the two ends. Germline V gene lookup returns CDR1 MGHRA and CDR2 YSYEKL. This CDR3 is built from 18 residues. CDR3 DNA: TGCGCCAGCAGCCAGAGGGTCCAGGGCGGACAGCCTAATGAAAAACTGTTTTTT. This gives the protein CASSQRVQGGQPNEKLFF.

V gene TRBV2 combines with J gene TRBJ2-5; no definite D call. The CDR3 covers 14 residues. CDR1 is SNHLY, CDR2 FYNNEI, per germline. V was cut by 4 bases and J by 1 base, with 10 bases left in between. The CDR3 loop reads CASSARTAQETQYF. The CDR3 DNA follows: TGTGCCAGCAGTGCACGGACGGCCCAAGAGACCCAGTACTTC.

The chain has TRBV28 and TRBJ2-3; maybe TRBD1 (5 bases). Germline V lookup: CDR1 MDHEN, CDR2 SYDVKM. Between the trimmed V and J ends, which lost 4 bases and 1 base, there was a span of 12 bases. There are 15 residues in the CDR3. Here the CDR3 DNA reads TGTGCCAGCAGTTCCCCGCCAGGGCGCACAGATACGCAGTATTTT. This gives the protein CASSSPPGRTDTQYF.

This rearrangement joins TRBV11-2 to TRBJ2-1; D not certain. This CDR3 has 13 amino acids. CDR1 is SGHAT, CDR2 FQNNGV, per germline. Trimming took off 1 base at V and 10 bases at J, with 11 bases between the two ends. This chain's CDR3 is CASSLGVAREQFF. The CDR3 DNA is TGTGCCAGCAGCTTAGGGGTAGCCCGAGAGCAGTTCTTC.

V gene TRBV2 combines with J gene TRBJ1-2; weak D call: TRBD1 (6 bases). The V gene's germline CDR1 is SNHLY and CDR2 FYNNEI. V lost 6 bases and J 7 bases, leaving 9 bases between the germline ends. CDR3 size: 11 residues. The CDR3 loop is CASRAGVGYTF. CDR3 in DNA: TGTGCCAGCAGGGCAGGGGTTGGCTACACCTTC.

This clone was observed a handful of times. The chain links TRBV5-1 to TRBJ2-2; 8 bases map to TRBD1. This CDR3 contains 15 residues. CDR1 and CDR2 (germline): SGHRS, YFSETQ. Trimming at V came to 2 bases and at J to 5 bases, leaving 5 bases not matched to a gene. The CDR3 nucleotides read TGCGCCAGCAGCTTTCCGGACAGGGCTACCGGGGAGCTGTTTTTT. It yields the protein CASSFPDRATGELFF.